The 11 T cell receptor beta chains in this list originate from one sample, sequenced in a study of T-cell reconstitution after alpha-beta-depleted transplantation in children. Unique molecular identifiers were incorporated into the prepared TCRbeta library. TCRdb re-analysed the PCR reads in MiXCR, keeping a single row per CDR3 protein. The table records more than 200,000 distinct CDR3 sequences, roughly 8.1% of them present only once. The sequenced sample was PBMCs, mostly from graft donor cells, obtained 360 days after TCRalphabeta/CD19-depleted stem cell transplant. The receptor source for this set is a male patient between 2 and 10 years old who had a stem cell transplant for acute myeloid leukemia, so the T cells may come from the graft donor.

The J gene is TRBJ1-6, the V gene TRBV12-3 or TRBV12-4, with D uncertain. The CDR3 spans 16 residues. The V end was cut by 4 bases, the J end by 15 bases, with 25 bases between. CDR3 DNA sequence: TGTGCCAGCAGTTCCCGAGCCACCGGGTCGGGGTCGTACCTCCACTTT. It codes for CASSSRATGSGSYLHF.

This clonotype was picked up a small number of times. The chain is built from TRBV12-3 or TRBV12-4 and TRBJ1-5; TRBD1 matches at 12 bases. The CDR3 loop spans 18 amino acids. J gave up 5 bases and V 5 bases, and 13 bases lay outside the gene matches. The CDR3 here is CASSRRDRGLGVDQPQHF. CDR3 in DNA: TGTGCCAGCAGTCGCCGGGACAGGGGGCTAGGGGTGGATCAGCCCCAGCATTTT.

This clonotype was counted at least ten times. The rearrangement joins TRBV12-3 or TRBV12-4 to TRBJ2-5; perhaps D is TRBD1 or TRBD2 (5 bases each). CDR3 length: 16 residues. V shed 6 bases and J shed 0 bases, with 17 bases lying between them. The CDR3: CASRIPTGANQETQYF. CDR3 DNA: TGTGCCAGCAGGATCCCCACCGGGGCCAACCAAGAGACCCAGTACTTC.

This clonotype has only a few counts. This chain connects TRBV29-1 to TRBJ2-3, with D perhaps matching TRBD1 or TRBD2 (5 bases each). Germline CDR1 is SQVTM and CDR2 is ANQGSEA. V lost 1 base to trimming and J lost 4 bases, with 12 bases between them. The CDR3 length is 14 residues. CDR3 nucleotides: TGCAGCGTTGAAGGCGGGCAGGGACCAGATACGCAGTATTTT. Encoded protein: CSVEGGQGPDTQYF.

The table lists this clonotype with a few counts. The chain carries TRBV12-3 or TRBV12-4 and TRBJ1-1, with D unclear. V was clipped by 8 bases and J by 0 bases, with 16 bases between them. This CDR3 is 15 amino acids long. CDR3 loop: CASEVDGLMNTEAFF. The CDR3 DNA sequence: TGTGCCAGCGAAGTAGATGGACTGATGAACACTGAAGCTTTCTTT.

This clonotype came up a few times. V and J are TRBV12-3 or TRBV12-4 and TRBJ1-2; D not resolved. This CDR3 has 15 residues. Between the trimmed V and J ends, which lost 5 bases and 3 bases, there was a span of 16 bases. CDR3 protein: CASSRPGTMYYGYTF. CDR3 DNA sequence: TGTGCCAGCAGTCGCCCGGGAACCATGTACTATGGCTACACCTTC.

This clonotype was counted at least ten times. The rearrangement links TRBV3-1 to TRBJ2-1, with 9 bases fitting TRBD1. The CDR3 covers 16 residues. Germline CDR1 LGHDT, CDR2 YNNKEL (reference sequence). Losses at the gene ends were 3 bases for V and 0 bases for J; bases not matched to a gene: 3. CDR3 DNA sequence: TGTGCCAGCAGCCAGGGGACAGGGAGCTCCTACAATGAGCAGTTCTTC. This translates into CASSQGTGSSYNEQFF.

This rearrangement joins TRBV15 to TRBJ2-5; TRBD1 agrees at 7 bases. The CDR3 length is 16 residues. Germline-derived CDR1 and CDR2 are LNHNV and YYDKDF (reference sequence). With 5 bases clipped from V and 2 bases from J, the junction kept 11 bases outside the gene matches. Here the CDR3 reads CATSSRQGSRQETQYF. Here the CDR3 DNA reads TGTGCCACCAGCTCCCGACAGGGCTCAAGACAAGAGACCCAGTACTTC.

The sample holds many counts of this clonotype. The V gene is TRBV4-1, the J gene TRBJ1-1; TRBD1 is a possible D gene (6 bases). Germline V gives CDR1 MGHRA, CDR2 YSYEKL. The CDR3 contains 15 residues. Trimming shortened V by 4 bases and J by 0 bases, and 12 bases separated the two germline ends. The CDR3 region has the DNA TGCGCCAGCAGCCTTGGGCAGGGGTTGAACACTGAAGCTTTCTTT. Translating gives CASSLGQGLNTEAFF.

In its sample, this clonotype was seen a few times. The V and J genes are TRBV4-2 and TRBJ2-1, with D maybe TRBD2 (6 bases). The CDR3 has 15 amino acids. V dropped 0 bases and J dropped 1 base, with 7 bases sitting between them. The germline gives CDR1 LGHNA, CDR2 YNFKEQ. CDR3 DNA: TGTGCCAGCAGCCAAGATGGGAGGTCCTACAATGAGCAGTTCTTC. Encoded protein: CASSQDGRSYNEQFF.

Concerning this clonotype: No conserved phenylalanine or tryptophan ends this CDR3, so it is likely a read error. J is TRBJ2-1 and V is TRBV11-2; D may be TRBD1 (7 bases). The germline gives CDR1 SGHAT, CDR2 FQNNGV. The CDR3 loop spans 16 amino acids. The V gene lost 3 bases and the J gene lost 7 bases, with 19 bases spanning the gap. The CDR3 spells CASSFYRGVGGNEQFS. The CDR3 coding sequence is TGTGCCAGCAGCTTCTACAGGGGAGTAGGGGGGAATGAGCAGTTCTCC.